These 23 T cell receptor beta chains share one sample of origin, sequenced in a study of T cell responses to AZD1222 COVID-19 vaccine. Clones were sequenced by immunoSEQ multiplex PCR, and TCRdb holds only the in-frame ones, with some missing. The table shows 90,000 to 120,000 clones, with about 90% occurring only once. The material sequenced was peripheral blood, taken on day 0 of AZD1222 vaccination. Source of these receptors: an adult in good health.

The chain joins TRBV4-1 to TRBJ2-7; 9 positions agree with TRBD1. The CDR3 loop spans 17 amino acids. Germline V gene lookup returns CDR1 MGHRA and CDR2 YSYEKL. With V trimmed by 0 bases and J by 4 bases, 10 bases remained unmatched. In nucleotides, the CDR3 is TGCGCCAGCAGCCAAGACACCACAGGGGGCCGTATTTACGAGCAGTACTTC. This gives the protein CASSQDTTGGRIYEQYF.

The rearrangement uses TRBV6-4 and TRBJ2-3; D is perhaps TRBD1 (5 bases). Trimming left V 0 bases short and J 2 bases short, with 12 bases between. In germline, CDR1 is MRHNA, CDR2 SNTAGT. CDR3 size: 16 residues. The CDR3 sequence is CASSDSQGTNTDTQYF. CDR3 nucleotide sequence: TGTGCCAGCAGTGACTCCCAGGGAACTAACACAGATACGCAGTATTTT.

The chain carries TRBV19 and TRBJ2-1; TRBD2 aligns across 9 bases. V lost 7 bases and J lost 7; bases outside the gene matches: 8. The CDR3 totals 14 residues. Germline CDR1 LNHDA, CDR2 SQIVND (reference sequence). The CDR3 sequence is CASKGGRAWNEQFF. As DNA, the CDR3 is TGTGCCAGTAAAGGCGGGAGGGCTTGGAATGAGCAGTTCTTC.

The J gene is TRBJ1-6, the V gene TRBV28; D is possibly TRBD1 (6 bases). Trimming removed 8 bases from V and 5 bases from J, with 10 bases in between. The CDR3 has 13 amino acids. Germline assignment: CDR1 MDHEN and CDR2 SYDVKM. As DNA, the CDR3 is TGTGCCAGCGGTTCAGGGGATAATTCACCCCTCCACTTT. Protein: CASGSGDNSPLHF.

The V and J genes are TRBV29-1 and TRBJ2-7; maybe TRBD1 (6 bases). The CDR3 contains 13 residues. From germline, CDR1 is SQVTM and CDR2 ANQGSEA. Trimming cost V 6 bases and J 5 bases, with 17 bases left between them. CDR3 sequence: CSVGKQGSHEQYF. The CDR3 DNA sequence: TGCAGCGTGGGGAAACAGGGTTCCCACGAGCAGTACTTC.

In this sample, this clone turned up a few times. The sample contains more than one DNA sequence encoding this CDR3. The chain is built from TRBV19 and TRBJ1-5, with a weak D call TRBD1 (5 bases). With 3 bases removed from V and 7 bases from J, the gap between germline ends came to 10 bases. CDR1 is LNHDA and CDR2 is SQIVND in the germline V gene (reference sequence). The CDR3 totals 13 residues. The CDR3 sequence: CASSIQGGQPQHF. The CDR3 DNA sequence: TGTGCCAGTAGTATCCAGGGTGGGCAGCCCCAGCATTTT. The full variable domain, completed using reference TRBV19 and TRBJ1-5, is DGGITQSPKYLFRKEGQNVTLSCEQNLNHDAMYWYRQDPGQGLRLIYYSQIVNDFQKGDIAEGYSVSREKKESFPLTVTSAQKNPTAFYLCASSIQGGQPQHFGDGTRLSIL.

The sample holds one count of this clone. Here the CDR3 reads CASSHRGITSEKLFF. CDR3 nucleotide sequence: TGTGCCAGCAGCCACAGGGGGATCACGTCGGAAAAACTGTTTTTT. This chain joins TRBV3-1 (or the pseudogene TRBV3-2) and TRBJ1-4; 7 bases match TRBD1. The CDR3 covers 15 residues. The trim removed 3 bases at V and 8 bases at J, leaving 9 bases unmatched. Germline V CDR1 and CDR2: LGHDT, YNNKEL (reference sequence).

The CDR3 region is CASSSPDRPYGYTF. For the CDR3, the DNA is TGTGCCAGCAGCTCACCGGACAGGCCTTATGGCTACACCTTC. This chain joins TRBV5-6 and TRBJ1-2, with 7 bases matching TRBD1. Germline assignment: CDR1 SGHDT and CDR2 YYEEEE. The CDR3 is 14 residues long. Trimming took 3 bases from V and 5 from J; bases not matched to a gene: 7.

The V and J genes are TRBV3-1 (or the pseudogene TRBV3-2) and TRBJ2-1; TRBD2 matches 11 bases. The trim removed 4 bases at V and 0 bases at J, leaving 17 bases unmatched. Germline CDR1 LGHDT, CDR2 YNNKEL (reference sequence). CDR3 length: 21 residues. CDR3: CASSRGLADPNGPSSYNEQFF. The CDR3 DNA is TGTGCCAGCAGCCGGGGACTAGCGGACCCAAACGGGCCCAGCTCCTACAATGAGCAGTTCTTC.

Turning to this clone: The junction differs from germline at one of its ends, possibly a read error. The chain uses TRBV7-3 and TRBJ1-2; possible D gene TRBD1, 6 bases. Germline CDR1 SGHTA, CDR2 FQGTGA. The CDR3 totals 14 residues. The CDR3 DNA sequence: TGTGCCAGCAGCCCCAGGGGAGGCTCCTATAGCTACACCTTC. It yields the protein CASSPRGGSYSYTF. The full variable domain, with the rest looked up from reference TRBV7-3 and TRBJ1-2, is GAGVSQTPSNKVTEKGKYVELRCDPISGHTALYWYRQSLGQGPEFLIYFQGTGAADDSGLPNDRFFAVRPEGSVSTLKIQRTERGDSAVYLCASSPRGGSYSYTFGSGTRLTVV.

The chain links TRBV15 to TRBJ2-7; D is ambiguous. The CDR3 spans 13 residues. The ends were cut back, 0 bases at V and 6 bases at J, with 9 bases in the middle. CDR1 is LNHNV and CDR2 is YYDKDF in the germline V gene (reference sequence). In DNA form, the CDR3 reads TGTGCCACCAGCAGAGACCTCCGGGCCGAGCAGTACTTC. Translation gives CATSRDLRAEQYF.

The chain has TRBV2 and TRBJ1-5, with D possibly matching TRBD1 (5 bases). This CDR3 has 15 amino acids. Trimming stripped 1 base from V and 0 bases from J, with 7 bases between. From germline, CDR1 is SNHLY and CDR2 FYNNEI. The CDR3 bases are TGTGCCAGCAGTGAAGACAGGCATAGCAATCAGCCCCAGCATTTT. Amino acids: CASSEDRHSNQPQHF.

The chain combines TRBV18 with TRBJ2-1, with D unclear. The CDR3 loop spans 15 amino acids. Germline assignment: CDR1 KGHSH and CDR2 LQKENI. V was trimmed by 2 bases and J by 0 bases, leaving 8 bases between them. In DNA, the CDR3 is TGTGCCAGCTCACCAGTTCTTTACTCCTACAATGAGCAGTTCTTC. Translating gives CASSPVLYSYNEQFF.

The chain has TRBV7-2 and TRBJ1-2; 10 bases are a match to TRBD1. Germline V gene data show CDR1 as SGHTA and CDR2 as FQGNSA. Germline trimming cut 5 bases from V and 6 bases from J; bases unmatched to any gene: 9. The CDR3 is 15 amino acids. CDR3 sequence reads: CASSPKKTGGNGYTF. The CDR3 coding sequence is TGTGCCAGCAGCCCAAAAAAGACAGGGGGCAATGGCTACACCTTC.

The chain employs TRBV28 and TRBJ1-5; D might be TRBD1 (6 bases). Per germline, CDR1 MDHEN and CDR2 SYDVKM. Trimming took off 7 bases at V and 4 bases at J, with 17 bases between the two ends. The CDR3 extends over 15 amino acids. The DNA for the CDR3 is TGTGCCAGCACCTTAGGGGGGTTGAAGAATCAGCCCCAGCATTTT. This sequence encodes CASTLGGLKNQPQHF.

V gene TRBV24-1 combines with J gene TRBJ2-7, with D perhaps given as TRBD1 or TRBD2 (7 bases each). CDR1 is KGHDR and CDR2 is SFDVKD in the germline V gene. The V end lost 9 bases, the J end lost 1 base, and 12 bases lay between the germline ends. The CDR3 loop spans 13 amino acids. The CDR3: CATAGGESYEQYF. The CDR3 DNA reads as TGTGCCACCGCAGGGGGGGAATCCTACGAGCAGTACTTC.

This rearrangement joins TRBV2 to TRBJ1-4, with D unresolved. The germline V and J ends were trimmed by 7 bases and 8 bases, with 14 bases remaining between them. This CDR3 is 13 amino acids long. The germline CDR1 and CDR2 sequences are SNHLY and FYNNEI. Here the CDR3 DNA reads TGTGCCAGCAACAACCGGTCCCCAGAAAAACTGTTTTTT. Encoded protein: CASNNRSPEKLFF.

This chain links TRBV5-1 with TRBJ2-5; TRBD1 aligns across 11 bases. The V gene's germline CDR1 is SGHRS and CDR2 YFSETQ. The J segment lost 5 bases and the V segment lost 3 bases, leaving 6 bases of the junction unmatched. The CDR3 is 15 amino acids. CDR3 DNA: TGCGCCAGCAGCTCTGGGACAGGGGGACGTGAGACCCAGTACTTC. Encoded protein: CASSSGTGGRETQYF.

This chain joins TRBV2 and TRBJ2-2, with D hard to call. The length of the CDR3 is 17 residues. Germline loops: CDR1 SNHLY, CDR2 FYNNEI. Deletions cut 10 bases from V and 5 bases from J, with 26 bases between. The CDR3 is CAIPRLKQSIWTGELFF. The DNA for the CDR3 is TGTGCCATCCCTAGGCTAAAACAATCGATTTGGACCGGGGAGCTGTTTTTT.

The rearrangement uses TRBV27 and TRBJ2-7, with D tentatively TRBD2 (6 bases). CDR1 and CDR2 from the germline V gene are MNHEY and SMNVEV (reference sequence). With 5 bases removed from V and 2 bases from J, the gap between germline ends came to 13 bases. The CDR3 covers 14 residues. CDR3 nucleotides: TGTGCCAGCAGTGGTAGCGGTACCACCTACGAGCAGTACTTC. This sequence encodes CASSGSGTTYEQYF.

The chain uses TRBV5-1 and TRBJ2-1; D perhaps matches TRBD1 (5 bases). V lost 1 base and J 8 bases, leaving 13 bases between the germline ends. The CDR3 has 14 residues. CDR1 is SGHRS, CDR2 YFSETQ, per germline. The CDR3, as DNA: TGCGCCAGCAGCTTGCAAGGGGCTGGGGATGAGCAGTTCTTC. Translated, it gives CASSLQGAGDEQFF.

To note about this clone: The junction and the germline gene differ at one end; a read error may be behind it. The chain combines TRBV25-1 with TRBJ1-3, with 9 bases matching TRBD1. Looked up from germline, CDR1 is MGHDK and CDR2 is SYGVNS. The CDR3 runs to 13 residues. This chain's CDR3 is CASSEGGQGPSFF. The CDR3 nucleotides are TGTGCCAGCAGTGAAGGGGGACAGGGACCTTCGTTTTTT.

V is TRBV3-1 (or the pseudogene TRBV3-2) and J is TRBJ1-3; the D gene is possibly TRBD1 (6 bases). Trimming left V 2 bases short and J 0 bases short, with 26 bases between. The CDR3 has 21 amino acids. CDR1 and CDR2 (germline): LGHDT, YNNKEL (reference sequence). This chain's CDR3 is CASSQRPRGFTGPNSGNTIYF. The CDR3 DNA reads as TGTGCCAGCAGCCAACGCCCCCGCGGCTTTACAGGGCCGAACTCTGGAAACACCATATATTTT.